The 28 T cell receptor beta chains below were found in one sample sequenced in a study of cytomegalovirus exposure and HLA in healthy donors. The PCR used 60 Vbeta and 13 Jbeta primers. Clones were sequenced by immunoSEQ multiplex PCR, and TCRdb holds only the in-frame ones, with some missing. This sample yields under 200,000 clones, of which roughly four fifths are seen a single time; around 2.4% belongs to the top ten. The sequencing input was PBMCs. These receptor sequences come from a female donor in good health and CMV-seronegative.

This clone was detected a few times. The V gene is TRBV9, the J gene TRBJ1-2; D ambiguous. The CDR3 spans 15 residues. Per germline, CDR1 SGDLS and CDR2 YYNGEE. V lost 0 bases, J lost 3 bases, and 12 bases lay in between. CDR3 sequence: CASSVETGAYYGYTF. For the CDR3, the DNA is TGTGCCAGCAGCGTAGAAACGGGAGCGTACTATGGCTACACCTTC.

This clone came up once. The chain is built from TRBV4-3 and TRBJ2-2, with no clear D. Between the trimmed V and J ends, which lost 1 base and 4 bases, there was a span of 13 bases. The CDR3 contains 16 residues. Germline CDR1 is LGHNA and CDR2 is YSLEER. CDR3 nucleotides: TGCGCCAGCAGCCAAGGACCAGGCCCGAGCACCGGGGAGCTGTTTTTT. Translated: CASSQGPGPSTGELFF.

This chain joins TRBV4-3 and TRBJ2-2; D gene ambiguous. V lost 4 bases and J lost 7, with 7 bases in between. This CDR3 is 12 amino acids long. Germline CDR1 LGHNA, CDR2 YSLEER. The CDR3 nucleotides are TGCGCCAGCAGCCCAAACGGCGGGGAGCTGTTTTTT. Translated: CASSPNGGELFF.

This clone turned up a few times. This chain links TRBV9 with TRBJ2-2; 7 nucleotides agree with TRBD1. CDR3 length: 16 amino acids. The germline V gene has CDR1 SGDLS and CDR2 YYNGEE. Trimming cost V 5 bases and J 2 bases; bases outside gene matches: 9. The CDR3 bases are TGTGCCAGCAGACCAACTTGGGACAGAAACACCGGGGAGCTGTTTTTT. This translates into CASRPTWDRNTGELFF.

The chain employs TRBV14 and TRBJ1-4; D might be TRBD1 (5 bases). The germline V gene has CDR1 SGHDN and CDR2 FVKESK. V was shortened by 0 bases and J by 5 bases, with 16 bases between the two germline ends. CDR3 length equals 17 residues. For the CDR3, the DNA is TGTGCCAGCAGCCAAGACCTGGGGGGGACTGTGAATGAAAAACTGTTTTTT. Amino acid sequence: CASSQDLGGTVNEKLFF.

The chain recombines TRBV6-5 with TRBJ2-3, with D uncertain. Trimming took off 2 bases at V and 6 bases at J, with 12 bases between the two ends. Germline V gene lookup returns CDR1 MNHEY and CDR2 SVGAGI. The CDR3 totals 14 residues. CDR3 loop: CASSYALHRDTQYF. DNA for the CDR3: TGTGCCAGCAGTTACGCCCTTCACCGGGATACGCAGTATTTT.

The V and J genes are TRBV9 and TRBJ2-3, with 8 nucleotides matching TRBD2. The CDR3 is 16 amino acids. Germline assignment: CDR1 SGDLS and CDR2 YYNGEE. V was pared by 4 bases and J by 4 bases, with 11 bases of the junction left unmatched. Here the CDR3 reads CASSPIPGGSADTQYF. DNA of the CDR3: TGTGCCAGCAGCCCAATTCCGGGGGGGTCGGCAGATACGCAGTATTTT.

CDR3 nucleotide sequence: TGTGCCAGCAGTTATTCATCCCAAGAGACCCAGTACTTC. Translation gives CASSYSSQETQYF. This chain joins TRBV6-5 and TRBJ2-5; no reliable D call. From germline, CDR1 is MNHEY and CDR2 SVGAGI. The germline V and J ends were trimmed by 3 bases and 1 base, with 6 bases remaining between them. The CDR3 length is 13 residues.

The V call is TRBV19, the J call TRBJ2-4; the match to TRBD1 covers 10 bases. CDR3 length: 15 residues. Trimming took 3 bases from V and 7 from J; bases not matched to a gene: 6. Germline V gene sequence: CDR1 LNHDA, CDR2 SQIVND (reference sequence). The CDR3 is CASSIDRGLNNIQYF. In nucleotides, the CDR3 is TGTGCCAGTAGTATCGACAGGGGGCTAAACAACATTCAGTACTTC.

This chain uses TRBV7-2 with TRBJ2-2, with a tentative D call TRBD2 (6 bases). Germline-derived CDR1 and CDR2 are SGHTA and FQGNSA. This CDR3 comprises 16 residues. V lost 2 bases to trimming and J lost 5 bases, with 15 bases between them. CDR3 DNA: TGTGCCAGCAGCTTAATGCAGGGTGGAGGGACCGGGGAGCTGTTTTTT. Translating it yields CASSLMQGGGTGELFF.

In this sample, this clone turned up a few times. The chain is built from TRBV27 and TRBJ1-6, with D possibly TRBD1 on 6 matching bases. This CDR3 has 14 residues. Germline V gives CDR1 MNHEY, CDR2 SMNVEV (reference sequence). Between the trimmed V and J ends, which lost 5 bases and 13 bases, there was a span of 18 bases. The CDR3 is CASSPRGQLAPLHF. DNA of the CDR3: TGTGCCAGCAGTCCTCGCGGACAGCTGGCTCCCCTCCACTTT.

The gene calls are TRBV4-1 and TRBJ2-2; D perhaps matches TRBD2 (5 bases). Trimming cost V 4 bases and J 1 base, with 13 bases left between them. The CDR3 sequence is 16 residues long. Per the germline V gene, CDR1 is MGHRA and CDR2 is YSYEKL. The CDR3 bases are TGCGCCAGCAGCCCAAACTCCGGGAAGAACACCGGGGAGCTGTTTTTT. It specifies CASSPNSGKNTGELFF.

This chain links TRBV4-3 with TRBJ1-6, with D uncertain. CDR3 length equals 15 residues. Germline CDR1 and CDR2: LGHNA and YSLEER. V gave up 0 bases and J gave up 13 bases, with 16 bases separating them. CDR3 residues: CASSQEGRLGVPLHF. The CDR3 DNA sequence: TGCGCCAGCAGCCAAGAGGGCAGGCTCGGGGTGCCCCTCCACTTT.

Concerning this clone itself: Additional DNA sequences in this sample encode the identical CDR3. V is TRBV19 and J is TRBJ2-7; D is perhaps TRBD1 (6 bases). The CDR3 is 17 amino acids. Germline values: CDR1 LNHDA, CDR2 SQIVND (reference sequence). Trimming left V 0 bases short and J 5 bases short, with 20 bases between. CDR3 sequence (DNA): TGTGCCAGTAGTATAGAGGTGAAGGGGGACCGACGGGACGAGCAGTACTTC. Residues: CASSIEVKGDRRDEQYF.

The V and J genes are TRBV7-6 and TRBJ2-7; 7 nucleotides align to TRBD2. Germline CDR1 is SGHVS and CDR2 is FNYEAQ. The CDR3 contains 14 residues. Trimming cost V 1 base and J 4 bases; bases outside gene matches: 4. The CDR3 loop is CASSLGTSSYEQYF. CDR3 DNA: TGTGCCAGCAGCTTAGGGACTAGTAGTTACGAGCAGTACTTC.

This chain links TRBV27 with TRBJ2-7; tentatively, D is TRBD1 (5 bases). V dropped 11 bases and J dropped 1 base, with 9 bases sitting between them. Germline-derived CDR1 and CDR2 are MNHEY and SMNVEV (reference sequence). The CDR3 runs to 11 residues. CDR3 loop: CAAGSSYEQYF. The CDR3, as DNA: TGTGCCGCAGGGTCTTCCTACGAGCAGTACTTC.

This clone was detected a few times. The chain is built from TRBV5-1 and TRBJ2-3; 10 nucleotides match TRBD1. This CDR3 is built from 17 residues. The V gene end was trimmed by 5 bases and the J gene end by 4 bases; junction bases not matched to a gene: 13. Germline-derived CDR1 and CDR2 are SGHRS and YFSETQ. Written as DNA, the CDR3 is TGCGCCAGCAGTAAGAGGACCGGGACAGGGGCGCCAGATACGCAGTATTTT. Translated, it gives CASSKRTGTGAPDTQYF.

The V gene is TRBV11-3, the J gene TRBJ2-5; 7 nucleotides agree with TRBD2. CDR1 and CDR2 (germline): SGHNT, YENEEA. This CDR3 has 14 residues. The V gene end was trimmed by 6 bases and the J gene end by 5 bases; junction bases not matched to a gene: 9. The CDR3 region has the DNA TGTGCCAGCAGTTTGGGGGGGTCGATGGAGACCCAGTACTTC. Translating it yields CASSLGGSMETQYF. The variable domain in full, completed from reference TRBV11-3 and TRBJ2-5, reads EAGVVQSPRYKIIEKKQPVAFWCNPISGHNTLYWYLQNLGQGPELLIRYENEEAVDDSQLPKDRFSAERLKGVDSTLKIQPAELGDSAVYLCASSLGGSMETQYFGPGTRLLVL.

V usage is TRBV19 and J usage is TRBJ1-5; D may be TRBD1 (5 bases). In germline, CDR1 is LNHDA, CDR2 SQIVND (reference sequence). Trimming left V 3 bases short and J 2 bases short, with 11 bases between. The CDR3 spans 15 residues. The CDR3: CASSMIGDGNQPQHF. In nucleotides, the CDR3 is TGTGCCAGTAGTATGATAGGGGATGGCAATCAGCCCCAGCATTTT.

In its sample, this clone was seen a few times. The chain combines TRBV11-2 with TRBJ1-1; the D is unclear. The CDR3 loop spans 15 amino acids. Trimming shortened V by 2 bases and J by 1 base, and 11 bases separated the two germline ends. Germline V lookup: CDR1 SGHAT, CDR2 FQNNGV. The CDR3 DNA sequence: TGTGCCAGCAGCTTAAAAGTGGGCACGAACACTGAAGCTTTCTTT. Its translation: CASSLKVGTNTEAFF.

The V call is TRBV29-1, the J call TRBJ1-2; possible D gene TRBD1, 6 bases. V was cut by 4 bases and J by 4 bases, with 13 bases left in between. Germline CDR1 reads SQVTM; CDR2 reads ANQGSEA. The CDR3 loop spans 13 amino acids. The CDR3 DNA sequence: TGCAGCGTTGCTCCTCAGGGGTTCTATGGCTACACCTTC. Amino acid sequence: CSVAPQGFYGYTF.

The J gene is TRBJ2-2, the V gene TRBV5-5, with D hard to call. This CDR3 is 15 amino acids long. V lost 4 bases and J 4 bases, leaving 14 bases between the germline ends. Germline V CDR1 and CDR2: SGHKS, YYEKEE (reference sequence). The DNA for the CDR3 is TGTGCCAGCAGCCTTCCGGGTGTGGGCACCGGGGAGCTGTTTTTT. Translating gives CASSLPGVGTGELFF.

The chain is built from TRBV6-6 and TRBJ2-5; possible D gene TRBD2, 5 bases. CDR1 is MNHNY, CDR2 SVGAGI, per germline (reference sequence). This CDR3 has 13 amino acids. The V end lost 2 bases, the J end lost 11 bases, and 15 bases lay between the germline ends. The CDR3: CASSYKDSSEQYF. The CDR3 coding sequence is TGTGCCAGCAGTTACAAGGACTCCTCGGAGCAGTACTTC.

This clone was detected once. V gene TRBV11-2 combines with J gene TRBJ2-3; the D gene is possibly TRBD2 (7 bases). Germline lookup yields CDR1 SGHAT and CDR2 FQNNGV. Trimming pared 4 bases from V and 4 bases from J, leaving 9 bases between. This CDR3 region has 13 residues. This CDR3 is CASSWGGPDTQYF. DNA of the CDR3: TGTGCCAGCAGCTGGGGGGGCCCAGATACGCAGTATTTT.

J is TRBJ2-7 and V is TRBV7-2; 8 bases are shared with TRBD1. The germline V gene has CDR1 SGHTA and CDR2 FQGNSA. The CDR3 loop spans 15 amino acids. The V and J ends lost 0 bases and 2 bases, in that order; junction bases with no gene match: 3. CDR3 region: CASSLAGTGPYEQYF. The CDR3 DNA follows: TGTGCCAGCAGCTTAGCCGGGACAGGTCCCTACGAGCAGTACTTC.

This chain connects TRBV11-2 to TRBJ2-3; 8 nucleotides align to TRBD2. After removal of 5 bases from V and 5 bases from J, the junction contained 9 bases not matched to a gene. The CDR3 spans 15 residues. Germline CDR1 and CDR2: SGHAT and FQNNGV. The CDR3 DNA is TGTGCCAGCAGCGCGGCCGTGGCGGGAGGAGATACGCAGTATTTT. It encodes CASSAAVAGGDTQYF.

Only one count was recorded for this clone. The V call is TRBV7-9, the J call TRBJ1-4, with TRBD1 matching 7 bases. The germline V gene has CDR1 SEHNR and CDR2 FQNEAQ (reference sequence). The CDR3 spans 15 residues. The V and J ends lost 5 bases and 6 bases, in that order; junction bases with no gene match: 9. Here the CDR3 reads CASSLSGQTDEKLFF. For the CDR3, the DNA is TGTGCCAGCAGCCTATCGGGACAGACCGATGAAAAACTGTTTTTT.

This clone was seen a handful of times. This chain links TRBV11-3 with TRBJ2-2, with 7 bases fitting TRBD1. V shed 5 bases, J shed 7 bases, and the junction held 7 bases outside the gene matches. The CDR3 extends over 14 amino acids. Germline V gene data show CDR1 as SGHNT and CDR2 as YENEEA. CDR3 amino acids: CASSTDRENGELFF. The DNA of the CDR3 is TGTGCCAGCAGCACCGACAGGGAGAACGGGGAGCTGTTTTTT.